Shown below are 29 T cell receptor beta chains from a single sample sequenced in a study of blood T cell repertoires in COVID-19. Assay: immunoSEQ multiplex PCR; the TCRdb copy retains only in-frame clones and omits some. This sample has approximately 140,000 clones; about four fifths occur once, and the top ten carry approximately 5%. The sample consisted of PBMCs or T cells enriched from blood (not recorded which). All receptors come from a man between 40 and 49 years old with acute COVID-19.

This clone was observed a single time. The V and J genes are TRBV4-1 and TRBJ2-5; no clear D gene. Per germline, CDR1 MGHRA and CDR2 YSYEKL. The CDR3 runs 16 residues. Trimming shortened V by 0 bases and J by 1 base, and 12 bases separated the two germline ends. CDR3 residues: CASSQDERLFQETQYF. CDR3 DNA: TGCGCCAGCAGCCAAGATGAAAGACTGTTCCAAGAGACCCAGTACTTC.

The CDR3 spells CASFIPGSPWSYTF. CDR3 sequence (DNA): TGTGCCAGCTTTATACCCGGGTCCCCGTGGAGCTACACCTTC. The chain is built from TRBV27 and TRBJ1-2, with D unclear. The CDR3 is 14 amino acids. Trimming took 8 bases from V and 9 from J, leaving 22 bases between them. CDR1 and CDR2 (germline): MNHEY, SMNVEV (reference sequence).

This clone was seen only once. CDR3 in amino acids: CASSLSSPAARSGNTIYF. The CDR3 bases are TGTGCCAGCAGCTTATCATCCCCGGCAGCGCGCTCTGGAAACACCATATATTTT. The chain has TRBV7-9 and TRBJ1-3; D remains unclear. V lost 2 bases and J 0 bases, leaving 17 bases between the germline ends. The V gene's germline CDR1 is SEHNR and CDR2 FQNEAQ (reference sequence). The CDR3 totals 18 residues.

V usage is TRBV25-1 and J usage is TRBJ1-1; weak D call: TRBD1 (5 bases). The CDR3 spans 14 residues. Germline assignment: CDR1 MGHDK and CDR2 SYGVNS. Trimming took 1 base from V and 5 from J, leaving 11 bases between them. CDR3 nucleotide sequence: TGTGCCAGCAGTGAATCCCGGGGGTGGACTGAAGCTTTCTTT. Its protein is CASSESRGWTEAFF.

The chain is built from TRBV4-2 and TRBJ2-2, with 7 nucleotides matching TRBD1. The CDR3 is 16 residues long. Germline CDR1 is LGHNA and CDR2 is YNFKEQ. Trimming cost V 0 bases and J 0 bases; bases outside gene matches: 1. CDR3 residues: CASSQEGGANTGELFF. CDR3 DNA sequence: TGTGCCAGCAGCCAAGAAGGGGGCGCGAACACCGGGGAGCTGTTTTTT.

This clone was detected a few times. The chain couples TRBV5-4 to TRBJ2-5; no definite D call. The CDR3 totals 13 residues. Germline-derived CDR1 and CDR2 are SGHNT and YYREEE (reference sequence). The germline V and J ends were trimmed by 3 bases and 2 bases, with 8 bases remaining between them. The CDR3 protein is CASSSAWQETQYF. The CDR3 region has the DNA TGTGCCAGCAGCTCCGCGTGGCAAGAGACCCAGTACTTC.

The chain combines TRBV27 with TRBJ2-1; possible D gene TRBD1, 5 bases. Trimming pared 2 bases from V and 8 bases from J, leaving 7 bases between. CDR1 is MNHEY, CDR2 SMNVEV, per germline (reference sequence). The length of the CDR3 is 12 residues. CDR3 bases: TGTGCCAGCAGTTTAGCAGGGTATGAGCAGTTCTTC. Its protein is CASSLAGYEQFF.

This clone appeared a single time. The chain uses TRBV10-3 and TRBJ2-1, with 13 bases aligning to TRBD2. The J segment lost 1 base and the V segment lost 6 bases, leaving 6 bases of the junction unmatched. Germline V gene sequence: CDR1 ENHRY, CDR2 SYGVKD. The CDR3 has 17 amino acids. The CDR3 region is CAIRGLAGARSYNEQFF. CDR3 nucleotide sequence: TGTGCCATCAGAGGACTAGCGGGAGCGAGGTCCTACAATGAGCAGTTCTTC.

Concerning this clone itself: Other DNA variants within this sample encode the same CDR3. The chain carries TRBV11-2 and TRBJ2-7; a possible D gene is TRBD2 (6 bases). The V gene lost 1 base and the J gene lost 0 bases, with 10 bases spanning the gap. The CDR3 length is 15 residues. CDR1 is SGHAT, CDR2 FQNNGV, per germline. The CDR3: CASSLVRGSSYEQYF. CDR3 bases: TGTGCCAGCAGCTTAGTGCGGGGCAGCTCCTACGAGCAGTACTTC.

The rearrangement uses TRBV5-6 and TRBJ2-6, with 8 bases lining up with TRBD1. The CDR3 runs 17 residues. Trimming cost V 4 bases and J 0 bases; bases outside gene matches: 6. Germline-derived CDR1 and CDR2 are SGHDT and YYEEEE. This CDR3 reads CASSRTGYHSGANVLTF. The CDR3 DNA is TGTGCCAGCAGCAGGACAGGGTACCACTCTGGGGCCAACGTCCTGACTTTC. Looking up the rest from reference TRBV5-6 and TRBJ2-6 gives the full variable domain: DAGVTQSPTHLIKTRGQQVTLRCSPKSGHDTVSWYQQALGQGPQFIFQYYEEEERQRGNFPDRFSGHQFPNYSSELNVNALLLGDSALYLCASSRTGYHSGANVLTFGAGSRLTVL.

The chain has TRBV5-1 and TRBJ2-1; a weak D match, TRBD2 (6 bases). This CDR3 has 18 amino acids. V lost 2 bases to trimming and J lost 4 bases, with 22 bases between them. Looked up from germline, CDR1 is SGHRS and CDR2 is YFSETQ. The CDR3 loop reads CASSLKVGGMFAYNEQFF. Written as DNA, the CDR3 is TGCGCCAGCAGCTTAAAAGTTGGGGGGATGTTTGCGTACAATGAGCAGTTCTTC.

The genes are TRBV19 and TRBJ2-2, with unresolved D. With 1 base removed from V and 7 bases from J, the gap between germline ends came to 10 bases. There are 14 residues in the CDR3. CDR1 and CDR2 from the germline V gene are LNHDA and SQIVND (reference sequence). CDR3: CASSIVQSHGELFF. In nucleotides, the CDR3 is TGTGCCAGTAGTATAGTACAGTCCCACGGGGAGCTGTTTTTT. The whole variable domain, remainder taken from reference TRBV19 and TRBJ2-2, is DGGITQSPKYLFRKEGQNVTLSCEQNLNHDAMYWYRQDPGQGLRLIYYSQIVNDFQKGDIAEGYSVSREKKESFPLTVTSAQKNPTAFYLCASSIVQSHGELFFGEGSRLTVL.

The chain recombines TRBV11-2 with TRBJ2-1, with 9 bases that match TRBD2. The V segment lost 4 bases and the J segment 3 bases; nucleotides outside the gene matches: 7. CDR3 length: 16 residues. CDR1 and CDR2 (germline): SGHAT, FQNNGV. CDR3 DNA sequence: TGTGCCAGCAGCTCCCCGGCTAGCGGGAACTACAATGAGCAGTTCTTC. Protein sequence: CASSSPASGNYNEQFF.

The V call is TRBV14, the J call TRBJ1-1, with D possibly TRBD1 on 6 matching bases. The ends were cut back, 4 bases at V and 2 bases at J, with 11 bases in the middle. From germline, CDR1 is SGHDN and CDR2 FVKESK. The CDR3 is 14 residues long. The CDR3 DNA reads as TGTGCCAGCAGCCCTCCGACAGGCAACACTGAAGCTTTCTTT. Protein: CASSPPTGNTEAFF.

About this clone itself: The limits of the CDR3 on the DNA are not certain, so only TCRdb's listed CDR3 is given. The chain employs TRBV28 and TRBJ2-4; TRBD2 reflects the table's D call only, with no check against the DNA. The germline V gene encodes CDR1 MDHEN and CDR2 SYDVKM. Termini included, the CDR3 measures 15 amino acids. The CDR3 here is CASSSSAGAKNIQYF.

The chain is built from TRBV19 and TRBJ1-5; the D gene is possibly TRBD1 (5 bases). Trimming pared 1 base from V and 4 bases from J, leaving 20 bases between. The CDR3 covers 18 residues. Germline V gene lookup returns CDR1 LNHDA and CDR2 SQIVND (reference sequence). The CDR3 region is CASSIAPGDLGPNQPQHF. The CDR3 DNA follows: TGTGCCAGTAGTATAGCCCCGGGGGACTTAGGGCCTAATCAGCCCCAGCATTTT.

This chain uses TRBV6-6 with TRBJ1-2, with 9 bases matching TRBD1. The CDR3 consists of 15 residues. The J segment lost 1 base and the V segment lost 6 bases, leaving 6 bases of the junction unmatched. In germline, CDR1 is MNHNY, CDR2 SVGAGI (reference sequence). The DNA of the CDR3 is TGTGCCAGCAGCCCCGGGACAGGGATTAACTATGGCTACACCTTC. It encodes CASSPGTGINYGYTF.

The V call is TRBV4-3, the J call TRBJ2-1, with TRBD2 matching over 13 bases. This CDR3 spans 16 amino acids. V shed 4 bases, J shed 8 bases, and the junction held 8 bases outside the gene matches. Germline V lookup: CDR1 LGHNA, CDR2 YSLEER. The DNA of the CDR3 is TGCGCCAGCAGCCCGACAGGGACTAGCGGGATCTATGAGCAGTTCTTC. Translating gives CASSPTGTSGIYEQFF.

V usage is TRBV7-2 and J usage is TRBJ1-3; 8 bases line up with TRBD1. The ends lost 3 bases at V and 0 bases at J; junction bases unmatched: 4. Per the germline V gene, CDR1 is SGHTA and CDR2 is FQGNSA. CDR3 length: 16 residues. The CDR3 DNA is TGTGCCAGCAGCTTCCGACAGGGGACCTCTGGAAACACCATATATTTT. This translates into CASSFRQGTSGNTIYF.

This clone was seen more than once but under ten times. Possible read error: a much larger clone is one base away. The rearrangement joins TRBV19 to TRBJ2-1; TRBD2 might be the D (5 bases). Germline V gene sequence: CDR1 LNHDA, CDR2 SQIVND (reference sequence). The V and J ends lost 6 bases and 3 bases respectively, with 9 bases between them. CDR3 size: 13 residues. The CDR3 protein is CASSADYYNEQFF. CDR3 DNA sequence: TGTGCCAGTAGCGCTGACTACTACAATGAGCAGTTCTTC.

This clone has a single count. The chain carries TRBV19 and TRBJ2-2, with TRBD1 matching over 9 bases. CDR1 is LNHDA, CDR2 SQIVND, per germline (reference sequence). The CDR3 sequence is 14 residues long. The ends lost 5 bases at V and 7 bases at J; junction bases unmatched: 5. The CDR3 sequence: CASSSGQGGGELFF. The CDR3, as DNA: TGTGCCAGTAGTTCGGGACAGGGAGGCGGGGAGCTGTTTTTT.

This sequence joins TRBV6-2 or TRBV6-3 and TRBJ2-1; 13 bases match TRBD2. The CDR3 has 17 residues. The germline V gene encodes CDR1 MNHEY and CDR2 SVGEGT. With V trimmed by 5 bases and J by 9 bases, 13 bases remained unmatched. The CDR3 sequence is CASSLTSGGLGWAEQFF. Written as DNA, the CDR3 is TGTGCCAGCAGTCTGACTAGCGGGGGGCTGGGTTGGGCTGAGCAGTTCTTC.

This sequence joins TRBV19 and TRBJ1-5; no definite D call. Trimming took 1 base from V and 1 from J, leaving 5 bases between them. The V gene's germline CDR1 is LNHDA and CDR2 SQIVND (reference sequence). The CDR3 is 14 residues long. The CDR3 bases are TGTGCCAGTAGTATAGGGCAAAGCAATCAGCCCCAGCATTTT. This encodes CASSIGQSNQPQHF.

The J gene is TRBJ2-6, the V gene TRBV3-1 (or the pseudogene TRBV3-2); the D is unclear. CDR3 length: 15 amino acids. The V and J ends lost 0 bases and 0 bases respectively, with 3 bases between them. Per the germline V gene, CDR1 is LGHDT and CDR2 is YNNKEL (reference sequence). The CDR3 nucleotides read TGTGCCAGCAGCCAAGACCACTCTGGGGCCAACGTCCTGACTTTC. Amino acids: CASSQDHSGANVLTF.

This clone was seen a handful of times. J is TRBJ1-6 and V is TRBV7-6, with D perhaps matching TRBD1 (6 bases). The CDR3 has 15 residues. The germline gives CDR1 SGHVS, CDR2 FNYEAQ. V lost 6 bases and J 8 bases, leaving 17 bases between the germline ends. The CDR3: CASSSGQPPHSPLHF. CDR3 DNA sequence: TGTGCCAGCAGTTCCGGACAGCCGCCCCATTCACCCCTCCACTTT. The variable domain in full, completed from reference TRBV7-6 and TRBJ1-6, reads GAGVSQSPRYKVTKRGQDVALRCDPISGHVSLYWYRQALGQGPEFLTYFNYEAQQDKSGLPNDRFSAERPEGSISTLTIQRTEQRDSAMYRCASSSGQPPHSPLHFGNGTRLTVT.

The chain joins TRBV5-3 to TRBJ2-7, with a weak D call TRBD1 (5 bases). TRBV5-3 is given ORF status, its function remaining uncertain. Between the trimmed V and J ends, which lost 3 bases and 2 bases, there was a span of 15 bases. This CDR3 region has 15 residues. CDR3 amino acids: CARSSIGVGAYEQYF. The CDR3 DNA sequence: TGTGCCAGAAGCTCGATTGGGGTAGGGGCCTACGAGCAGTACTTC.

The chain couples TRBV10-2 to TRBJ2-7; 7 nucleotides agree with TRBD2. This CDR3 has 16 residues. With V trimmed by 0 bases and J by 2 bases, 7 bases remained unmatched. Germline V gene sequence: CDR1 WSHSY, CDR2 SAAADI. The CDR3 coding sequence is TGCGCCAGCAGTGAGTCGGGGGGGGAGGGCCCCTACGAGCAGTACTTC. As protein: CASSESGGEGPYEQYF.

The chain recombines TRBV7-9 with TRBJ2-7; TRBD2 matches 7 bases. This CDR3 region has 15 residues. Germline loops: CDR1 SEHNR, CDR2 FQNEAQ (reference sequence). The J segment lost 0 bases and the V segment lost 5 bases, leaving 7 bases of the junction unmatched. CDR3 nucleotide sequence: TGTGCCAGCAGCGTGGGGGGGATATTCTCCTACGAGCAGTACTTC. Translating it yields CASSVGGIFSYEQYF.

This clone has just one count. The rearrangement uses TRBV27 and TRBJ1-2; D possibly corresponds to TRBD1 (5 bases). Trimming took 4 bases from V and 7 from J, leaving 13 bases between them. The CDR3 contains 13 residues. Germline V gives CDR1 MNHEY, CDR2 SMNVEV (reference sequence). CDR3 coding DNA: TGTGCCAGCAGTTATCAGGGAGGGTCTGGCTACACCTTC. The encoded protein is CASSYQGGSGYTF.